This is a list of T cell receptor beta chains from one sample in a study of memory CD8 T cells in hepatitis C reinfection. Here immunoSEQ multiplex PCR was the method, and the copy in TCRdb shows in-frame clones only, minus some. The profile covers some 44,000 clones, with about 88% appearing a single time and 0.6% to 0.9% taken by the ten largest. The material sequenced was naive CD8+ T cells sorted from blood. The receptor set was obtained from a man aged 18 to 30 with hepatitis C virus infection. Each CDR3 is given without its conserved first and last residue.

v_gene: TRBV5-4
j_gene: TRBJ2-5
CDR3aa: ASSLASGGASKETQY

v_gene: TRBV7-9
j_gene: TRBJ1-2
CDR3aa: ASSLTGRGYGYT

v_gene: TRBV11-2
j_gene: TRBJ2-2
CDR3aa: ASSSYRGDFTGELF

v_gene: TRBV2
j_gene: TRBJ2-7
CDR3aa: ARREAGGPNEQY

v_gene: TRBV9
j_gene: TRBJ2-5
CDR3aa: ASSVEDRPQETQY

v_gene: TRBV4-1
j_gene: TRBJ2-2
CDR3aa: ASSQGFVEHSNTGELF

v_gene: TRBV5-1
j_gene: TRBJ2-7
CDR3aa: ASSWTGSGNEQY

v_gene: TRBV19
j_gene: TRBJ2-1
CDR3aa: ATRAERIDNEQF

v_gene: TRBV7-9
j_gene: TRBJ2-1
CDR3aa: ASSLDRYNEQF

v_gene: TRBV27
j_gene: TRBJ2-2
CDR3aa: ASSGTGETGELF

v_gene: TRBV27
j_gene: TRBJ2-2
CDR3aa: ASSSQDRVTGELF

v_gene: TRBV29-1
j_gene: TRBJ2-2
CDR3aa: SVAPLQGAINTGELF

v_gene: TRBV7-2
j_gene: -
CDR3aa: ASSYGTGNYEQY

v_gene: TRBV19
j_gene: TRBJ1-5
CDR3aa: ASSIGGGSFNQPQH

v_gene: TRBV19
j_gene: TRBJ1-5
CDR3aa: ASSIGAEISNQPQH

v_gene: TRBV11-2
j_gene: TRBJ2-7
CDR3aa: ASSPGTSGRGLYEQY

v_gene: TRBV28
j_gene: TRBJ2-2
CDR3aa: ASSHSWTGLTGELF

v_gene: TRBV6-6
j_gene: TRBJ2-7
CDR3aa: ASSPLRGSSYEQY

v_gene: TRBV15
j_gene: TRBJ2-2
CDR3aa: ATSRDLLAANTGELF

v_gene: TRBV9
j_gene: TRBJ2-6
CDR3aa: ASSDGEGSGANVLT

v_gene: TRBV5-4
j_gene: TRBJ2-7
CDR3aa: ASSLDQGLHEQY

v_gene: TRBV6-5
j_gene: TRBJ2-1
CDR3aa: ASCIEQGFDEQF

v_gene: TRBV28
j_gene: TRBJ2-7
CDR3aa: ASSDRGRSYEQY

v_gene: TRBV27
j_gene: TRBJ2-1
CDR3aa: ASSSLASYNEQF

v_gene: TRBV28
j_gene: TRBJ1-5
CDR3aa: ASSFIGGNQPQH

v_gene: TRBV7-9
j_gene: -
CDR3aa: ASSLNYEQY

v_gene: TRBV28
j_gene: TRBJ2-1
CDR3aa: ASSLWAGASYNEQF

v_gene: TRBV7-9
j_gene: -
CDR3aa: ASSLVGTGGMNEQY

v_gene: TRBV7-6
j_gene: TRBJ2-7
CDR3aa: ASSLEPGTYEQY

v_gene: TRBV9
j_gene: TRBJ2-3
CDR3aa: ASSLTGSMARNTQY

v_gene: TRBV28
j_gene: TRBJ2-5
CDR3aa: ASSSRGTGAQETQY

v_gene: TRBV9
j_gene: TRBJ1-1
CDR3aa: ASSHGQGPEAF

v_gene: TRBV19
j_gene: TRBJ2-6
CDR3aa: ASSMGTGANVLT

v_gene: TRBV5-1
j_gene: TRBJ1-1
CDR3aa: ASSLGRTGMNTEAF

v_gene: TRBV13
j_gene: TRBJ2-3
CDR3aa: ASSGRLAATDTQY

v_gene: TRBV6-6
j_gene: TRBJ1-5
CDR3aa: ASSYSGDQPQH

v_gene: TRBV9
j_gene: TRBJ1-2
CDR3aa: ASSLDRGENYGYT

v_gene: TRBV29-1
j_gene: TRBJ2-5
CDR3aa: SVEKRGEEETQY

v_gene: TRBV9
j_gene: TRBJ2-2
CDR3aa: ASSVAGENTGELF

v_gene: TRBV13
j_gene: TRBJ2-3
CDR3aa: ASSFGLRTDTQY

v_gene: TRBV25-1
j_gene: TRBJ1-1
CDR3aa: ASSELGQGMGEAF

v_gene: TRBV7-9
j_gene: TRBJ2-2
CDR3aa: ASSAGAAGNFITGELF

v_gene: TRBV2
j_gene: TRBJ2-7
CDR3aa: ASSVTGTGSYEQY

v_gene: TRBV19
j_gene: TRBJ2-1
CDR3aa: ASSITGGGGEQF

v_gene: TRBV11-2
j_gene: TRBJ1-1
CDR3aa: ASSLAIGGGTEAF

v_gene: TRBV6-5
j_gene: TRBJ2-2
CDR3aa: ASSPGTGGTGELF

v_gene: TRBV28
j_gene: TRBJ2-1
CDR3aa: ASSLTSSAVNEQF

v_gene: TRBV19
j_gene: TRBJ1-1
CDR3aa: ASGQVNTEAF

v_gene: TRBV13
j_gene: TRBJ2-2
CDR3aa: ASSLGVRADTGELF

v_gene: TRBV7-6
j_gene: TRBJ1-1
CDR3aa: ASSLAAGGPGTEAF

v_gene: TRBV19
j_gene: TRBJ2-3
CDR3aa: ASNHGSTDTQY

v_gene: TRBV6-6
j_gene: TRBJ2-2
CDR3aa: ASSYRESPTGELF

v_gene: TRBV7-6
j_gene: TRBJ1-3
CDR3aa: ASSLGLQGSAGNTIY

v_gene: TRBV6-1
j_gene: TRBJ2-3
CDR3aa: ASSGPSGREIPTRDTQY

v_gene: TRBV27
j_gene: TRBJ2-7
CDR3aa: ASRPGTGPQDEQY

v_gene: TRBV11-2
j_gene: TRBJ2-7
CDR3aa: ASSSPRGEQY

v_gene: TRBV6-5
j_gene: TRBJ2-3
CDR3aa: ASSLSGSDTQY

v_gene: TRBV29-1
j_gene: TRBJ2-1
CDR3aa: SVVAVSSYNEQF

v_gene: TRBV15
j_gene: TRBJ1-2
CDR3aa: ATSRWDMGLYT

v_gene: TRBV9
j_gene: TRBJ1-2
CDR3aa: ASSEGTANNYGYT